Presented here are 30 T cell receptor beta chains from one specimen sequenced in a study of T cells in Graves' hyperthyroidism and ophthalmopathy. Amplification of TCR beta CDR3 regions was performed using RNA transcripts as template. First-round RT-PCR of the TCR CDR3 relied on the HTBI primer set. MiXCR was run by TCRdb on the multiplex PCR reads, yielding one entry per CDR3 protein. The profile shows roughly 260,000 distinct CDR3 sequences, 13% to 15% of them singletons. The sequencing sample was made of blood. These receptors all come from a woman aged 40 to 50 with Graves' hyperthyroidism that later progressed to Graves' ophthalmopathy.

The sample holds a few counts of this clonotype. V usage is TRBV16 and J usage is TRBJ2-1; 9 nucleotides agree with TRBD2. This CDR3 is 16 amino acids long. The germline CDR1 and CDR2 sequences are KGHSY and FQNENV. After removal of 4 bases from V and 10 bases from J, the junction contained 14 bases not matched to a gene. The DNA of the CDR3 is TGTGCCAGCAGCCTTTCTTATGGTCTAGCGGGATGGGAGCAGTTCTTC. Its translation is CASSLSYGLAGWEQFF. Combining the CDR3 with reference TRBV16 and TRBJ2-1 gives the whole variable domain GEEVAQTPKHLVRGEGQKAKLYCAPIKGHSYVFWYQQVLKNEFKFLISFQNENVFDETGMPKERFSAKCLPNSPCSLEIQATKLEDSAVYFCASSLSYGLAGWEQFFGPGTRLTVL.

This clonotype has at least ten counts. The junction does not match germline at one end; this may be a read error. The genes are TRBV15 and TRBJ2-5; D uncertain. The germline gives CDR1 LNHNV, CDR2 YYDKDF (reference sequence). The CDR3 is made up of 13 amino acids. The CDR3 DNA sequence: TGTGCCGCCAGCAGAGTCTATGGGGAGACCCAGTACTTC. Translation gives CAASRVYGETQYF.

The table lists this clonotype with a count of one. The V and J genes are TRBV14 and TRBJ1-2, with a tentative D call TRBD1 (5 bases). V lost 1 base and J 2 bases, leaving 11 bases between the germline ends. This CDR3 has 15 residues. From germline, CDR1 is SGHDN and CDR2 FVKESK. The CDR3 loop is CASSQVWGSNYGYTF. DNA for the CDR3: TGTGCCAGCAGCCAAGTTTGGGGGTCCAACTATGGCTACACCTTC.

At least ten counts were recorded for this clonotype. This rearrangement joins TRBV11-2 to TRBJ2-1, with TRBD1 matching 9 bases. The CDR3 is made up of 17 amino acids. The junction had 11 bases not matched to a gene; V was cut back by 5 bases and J by 3 bases. The germline V gene has CDR1 SGHAT and CDR2 FQNNGV. The CDR3 loop is CASSRWRGTGRYNEQFF. CDR3 bases: TGTGCCAGCAGCCGATGGCGGGGGACAGGGCGCTACAATGAGCAGTTCTTC. The whole variable domain, remainder taken from reference TRBV11-2 and TRBJ2-1, is EAGVAQSPRYKIIEKRQSVAFWCNPISGHATLYWYQQILGQGPKLLIQFQNNGVVDDSQLPKDRFSAERLKGVDSTLKIQPAKLEDSAVYLCASSRWRGTGRYNEQFFGPGTRLTVL.

This clonotype was recorded at least ten times. The V gene is TRBV4-1, the J gene TRBJ1-6; D uncertain. Germline-derived CDR1 and CDR2 are MGHRA and YSYEKL. V was shortened by 0 bases and J by 0 bases, with 6 bases between the two germline ends. CDR3 size: 16 residues. The CDR3 is CASSQDRLSYNSPLHF. The CDR3 nucleotides are TGCGCCAGCAGCCAAGACCGCCTCTCCTATAATTCACCCCTCCACTTT.

This clonotype was observed a handful of times. The chain combines TRBV5-6 with TRBJ2-1; D may match TRBD1 or TRBD2 (5 bases each). Per germline, CDR1 SGHDT and CDR2 YYEEEE. Trimming removed 3 bases from V and 4 bases from J, with 23 bases in between. This CDR3 contains 18 residues. The CDR3 loop is CASSYQHFRDVTYNEQFF. CDR3 nucleotide sequence: TGTGCCAGCAGCTACCAACACTTCCGGGACGTTACATACAATGAGCAGTTCTTC.

Ten or more counts support this clonotype. This chain links TRBV18 with TRBJ2-1; the D call may be TRBD1 or TRBD2 (5 bases each). The V gene lost 2 bases and the J gene lost 1 base, with 9 bases spanning the gap. The length of the CDR3 is 15 residues. Germline-derived CDR1 and CDR2 are KGHSH and LQKENI. CDR3 nucleotide sequence: TGTGCCAGCTCACCAGGGGGAGCGTCCTACAATGAGCAGTTCTTC. Its translation: CASSPGGASYNEQFF.

This clonotype was seen repeatedly, ten times or more. The chain employs TRBV29-1 and TRBJ2-7; D is possibly TRBD2 (5 bases). Germline CDR1 and CDR2: SQVTM and ANQGSEA. V lost 6 bases and J 4 bases, leaving 22 bases between the germline ends. The CDR3 has 15 amino acids. CDR3 nucleotides: TGCAGCGTAATCTCACAGAGGGCGCGGAATTACGAGCAGTACTTC. Its translation is CSVISQRARNYEQYF.

Many counts were recorded for this clonotype. A junction boundary mismatches the germline segment, possibly from a read error. The V call is TRBV12-3 or TRBV12-4, the J call TRBJ2-2; 11 nucleotides agree with TRBD2. The CDR3 is 16 amino acids. The CDR3 DNA reads as TGTGCCAGCAATTTAGCGGGAGGGCGTTATGACGGGGAGCTGTTTTTT. Protein sequence: CASNLAGGRYDGELFF.

This clonotype was seen many times. This sequence joins TRBV27 and TRBJ1-1; D remains ambiguous. The germline V gene has CDR1 MNHEY and CDR2 SMNVEV (reference sequence). V was shortened by 3 bases and J by 6 bases, with 11 bases between the two germline ends. The CDR3 loop spans 13 amino acids. The CDR3 protein is CASSFGTRAEAFF. CDR3 coding DNA: TGTGCCAGCAGTTTCGGTACTCGGGCTGAAGCTTTCTTT.

At least ten counts were recorded for this clonotype. The chain carries TRBV30 and TRBJ2-7; 7 bases line up with TRBD1. The trim removed 2 bases at V and 2 bases at J, leaving 9 bases unmatched. The CDR3 covers 15 residues. Germline V gives CDR1 GTSNPN, CDR2 SVGIG (reference sequence). The CDR3 nucleotides are TGTGCCTGGAGTTACATGACAGGGTGGGCCTACGAGCAGTACTTC. Protein sequence: CAWSYMTGWAYEQYF.

This clonotype was counted many times. V is TRBV20-1 and J is TRBJ2-1; D remains unclear. The V gene lost 3 bases and the J gene lost 0 bases, with 9 bases spanning the gap. CDR1 DFQATT and CDR2 SNEGSKA come from the germline V gene (reference sequence). The CDR3 contains 14 residues. CDR3 amino acids: CSARGSSSYNEQFF. CDR3 in DNA: TGCAGTGCTAGGGGGTCTAGCTCCTACAATGAGCAGTTCTTC.

V and J are TRBV7-6 and TRBJ2-1; no reliable D call. Trimming shortened V by 2 bases and J by 6 bases, and 14 bases separated the two germline ends. CDR3 length: 15 amino acids. Germline CDR1 reads SGHVS; CDR2 reads FNYEAQ. This chain's CDR3 is CASSLLITSFNEQFF. The DNA for the CDR3 is TGTGCCAGCAGCTTACTAATCACGAGTTTCAATGAGCAGTTCTTC. The full variable domain, in which reference TRBV7-6 and TRBJ2-1 provide the parts outside the CDR3, is GAGVSQSPRYKVTKRGQDVALRCDPISGHVSLYWYRQALGQGPEFLTYFNYEAQQDKSGLPNDRFSAERPEGSISTLTIQRTEQRDSAMYRCASSLLITSFNEQFFGPGTRLTVL.

This clonotype was counted between two and nine times. The chain is built from TRBV2 and TRBJ1-3; 9 bases line up with TRBD1. In germline, CDR1 is SNHLY, CDR2 FYNNEI. The V gene end was trimmed by 8 bases and the J gene end by 4 bases; junction bases not matched to a gene: 3. The CDR3 covers 13 residues. DNA of the CDR3: TGTGCCAGCTCCGGGACAGGGGGAAACACCATATATTTT. This sequence encodes CASSGTGGNTIYF.

This clonotype was observed many times. The rearrangement links TRBV15 to TRBJ1-2; TRBD1 might be the D (6 bases). The CDR3 is 13 amino acids. Germline V gives CDR1 LNHNV, CDR2 YYDKDF (reference sequence). Trimming stripped 5 bases from V and 2 bases from J, with 9 bases between. The CDR3 loop reads CATSLTGNYGYTF. CDR3 DNA: TGTGCCACCAGCCTAACAGGGAACTATGGCTACACCTTC.

This clonotype was seen at least ten times. This chain joins TRBV18 and TRBJ1-1; weak D call: TRBD1 (5 bases). The ends were cut back, 2 bases at V and 3 bases at J, with 13 bases in the middle. The CDR3 is 15 amino acids. Germline CDR1 KGHSH, CDR2 LQKENI. CDR3 bases: TGTGCCAGCTCACCATTAACAGGACTGTACACTGAAGCTTTCTTT. Translating it yields CASSPLTGLYTEAFF.

Of note for this clonotype: A much larger clone lies a single base off, so this may be a read error. The CDR3 protein is CASSEGVNEQYF. The CDR3 DNA reads as TGTGCCAGCAGTGAAGGGGTCAATGAGCAGTACTTC. The chain uses TRBV6-1 and TRBJ2-1; D gene uncertain. The end of the DNA fits TRBJ2-7 better, so the J call may be wrong. Germline CDR1 reads MNHNS; CDR2 reads SASEGT. The length of the CDR3 is 12 residues.

At least ten counts were recorded for this clonotype. The rearrangement links TRBV4-1 to TRBJ1-4; 9 positions match TRBD1. The CDR3 runs to 14 residues. Germline V CDR1 and CDR2: MGHRA, YSYEKL. Germline trimming cut 3 bases from V and 7 bases from J; bases unmatched to any gene: 3. In nucleotides, the CDR3 is TGCGCCAGCAGCCATTGGGACAGGGCTGAAAAACTGTTTTTT. Protein product: CASSHWDRAEKLFF.

This chain joins TRBV19 and TRBJ2-2; D not resolved. The CDR3 spans 17 residues. V was trimmed by 1 base and J by 5 bases, leaving 17 bases between them. Germline V gene lookup returns CDR1 LNHDA and CDR2 SQIVND (reference sequence). CDR3 coding DNA: TGTGCCAGTAGTATAGTTGGCGAGACCCCGGATACCGGGGAGCTGTTTTTT. This gives the protein CASSIVGETPDTGELFF. Full variable domain (remainder filled in from reference TRBV19 and TRBJ2-2): DGGITQSPKYLFRKEGQNVTLSCEQNLNHDAMYWYRQDPGQGLRLIYYSQIVNDFQKGDIAEGYSVSREKKESFPLTVTSAQKNPTAFYLCASSIVGETPDTGELFFGEGSRLTVL.

This clonotype was observed at least ten times. The J gene is TRBJ2-7, the V gene TRBV27; a possible D gene is TRBD1 (5 bases). V lost 6 bases, J lost 4 bases, and 19 bases lay in between. Germline CDR1 reads MNHEY; CDR2 reads SMNVEV (reference sequence). The CDR3 loop spans 15 amino acids. The DNA for the CDR3 is TGTGCCAGCAGCTACAACAGGTTCCCATCGTACGAGCAGTACTTC. Translating it yields CASSYNRFPSYEQYF.

This clonotype was found many times. The V call is TRBV5-1, the J call TRBJ2-5; D unclear. Trimming took off 0 bases at V and 2 bases at J, with 8 bases between the two ends. CDR3 length: 14 residues. From germline, CDR1 is SGHRS and CDR2 YFSETQ. CDR3 DNA sequence: TGCGCCAGCAGCTTGGAGGGCAGTCAAGAGACCCAGTACTTC. This translates into CASSLEGSQETQYF.

This clonotype was detected ten times or more. The chain has TRBV28 and TRBJ1-2, with 12 bases aligning to TRBD1. This CDR3 has 17 residues. V shed 5 bases, J shed 8 bases, and the junction held 15 bases outside the gene matches. Germline-derived CDR1 and CDR2 are MDHEN and SYDVKM. As DNA, the CDR3 is TGTGCCAGCAGTCAACTCGGGACAGGGGGCGAAGTGGCCGGCTACACCTTC. This gives the protein CASSQLGTGGEVAGYTF.

In its sample, this clonotype was seen a few times. Likely a read error: the CDR3 ends without its conserved phenylalanine or tryptophan. The J gene is TRBJ2-5, the V gene TRBV20-1; weak D call: TRBD1 (5 bases). Germline V CDR1 and CDR2: DFQATT, SNEGSKA (reference sequence). The V end was cut by 6 bases, the J end by 1 base, with 15 bases between. CDR3 size: 14 residues. CDR3 nucleotides: TGCAGTGCCCTTCGACAGACCGCCCAAGAGACCCAGTACTCC. This translates into CSALRQTAQETQYS.

In this sample, this clonotype turned up many times. This chain joins TRBV12-3 or TRBV12-4 and TRBJ1-2, with 8 bases lining up with TRBD1. V lost 6 bases, J lost 8 bases, and 17 bases stayed unmatched. This CDR3 contains 16 residues. CDR3 bases: TGTGCCAGCAGCCTTAGACAGGGGCAGGGGGCCGGCGGCTACACCTTC. Its translation: CASSLRQGQGAGGYTF.

This clonotype showed up just a few times. This rearrangement joins TRBV28 to TRBJ1-2; tentative D call: TRBD1 (5 bases). CDR1 is MDHEN and CDR2 is SYDVKM in the germline V gene. This CDR3 comprises 14 residues. Trimming stripped 5 bases from V and 0 bases from J, with 10 bases between. The CDR3 nucleotides read TGTGCCAGCAGTCATGGGGCTACTAACTATGGCTACACCTTC. Encoded protein: CASSHGATNYGYTF.

Notes on this clonotype: At one end, the junction sequence differs from germline, possibly due to a read error. V and J are TRBV6-1 and TRBJ2-2; tentative D call: TRBD2 (5 bases). Germline CDR1 reads MNHNS; CDR2 reads SASEGT. The CDR3 consists of 13 residues. The CDR3 sequence: CASRQRRTGELSF. The CDR3 DNA is TGTGCCAGCAGGCAGCGACGAACCGGGGAGCTGTCTTTT.

V is TRBV2 and J is TRBJ1-2, with 9 bases identical to TRBD1. Trimming took 4 bases from V and 8 from J; bases not matched to a gene: 5. The CDR3 is 13 residues long. Germline values: CDR1 SNHLY, CDR2 FYNNEI. The CDR3 spells CASSGTGDVGYTF. The CDR3 coding sequence is TGTGCCAGCAGTGGGACAGGGGACGTCGGCTACACCTTC.

This clonotype was counted at least ten times. This chain links TRBV20-1 with TRBJ2-7; D might be TRBD1 (6 bases). Germline V gene data show CDR1 as DFQATT and CDR2 as SNEGSKA (reference sequence). Trimming removed 0 bases at V and 9 bases at J, with 18 bases between. The CDR3 consists of 14 residues. CDR3 nucleotide sequence: TGCAGTGCTAGAGATCGAGGGGACATACGAGGGCAGTACTTC. This sequence encodes CSARDRGDIRGQYF.

In this sample, this clonotype turned up a few times. This may be a read error: a much more frequent sequence differs by one nucleotide. The V gene is TRBV20-1, the J gene TRBJ2-3, with D hard to call. The V end was cut by 3 bases, the J end by 3 bases, with 13 bases between. CDR1 is DFQATT and CDR2 is SNEGSKA in the germline V gene (reference sequence). The CDR3 covers 14 residues. The CDR3 region is CSARMPAETDTQYF. In DNA, the CDR3 is TGCAGTGCTAGGATGCCTGCCGAAACAGATACGCAGTATTTT.

The table lists this clonotype with a count of one. This may arise from a read error, as a much more abundant clone is one base away. The V and J genes are TRBV2 and TRBJ2-1, with 7 bases lining up with TRBD1. The trim removed 11 bases at V and 3 bases at J, leaving 13 bases unmatched. This CDR3 contains 15 residues. Germline V lookup: CDR1 SNHLY, CDR2 FYNNEI. The CDR3 bases are TGTGCCGCTCAGGGGGTACCTCAAAGCTACAATGAGCAGTTCTTC. As protein: CAAQGVPQSYNEQFF.